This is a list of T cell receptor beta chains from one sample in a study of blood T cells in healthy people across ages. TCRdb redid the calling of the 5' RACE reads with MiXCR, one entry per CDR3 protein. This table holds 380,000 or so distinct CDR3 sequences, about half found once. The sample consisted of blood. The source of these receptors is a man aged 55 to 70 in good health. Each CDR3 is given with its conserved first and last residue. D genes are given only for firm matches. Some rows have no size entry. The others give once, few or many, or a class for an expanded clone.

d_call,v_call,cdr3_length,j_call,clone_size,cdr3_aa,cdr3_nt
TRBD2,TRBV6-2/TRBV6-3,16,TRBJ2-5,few,CASRERSSGLYNEQYF,TGTGCCAGCAGGGAAAGGTCTAGCGGACTGTACAATGAGCAGTACTTC
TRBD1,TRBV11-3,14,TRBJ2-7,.,CASSPGDRGSEQYF,TGTGCCAGCAGCCCTGGAGACAGGGGCTCCGAGCAGTACTTC
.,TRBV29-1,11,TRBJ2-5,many,CSVALKETQYF,TGCAGCGTTGCACTTAAAGAGACCCAGTACTTC
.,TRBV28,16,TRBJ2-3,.,CASSYPWGPRTDTQYF,TGTGCCAGCAGTTACCCCTGGGGCCCCCGCACAGATACGCAGTATTTT
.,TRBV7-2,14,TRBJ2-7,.,CASSFRPTSYEQYF,TGTGCCAGCAGCTTTCGCCCTACTAGCTACGAGCAGTACTTC
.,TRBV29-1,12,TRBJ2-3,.,CSAGGAIDTQYF,TGCAGCGCTGGGGGGGCTATAGATACGCAGTATTTT
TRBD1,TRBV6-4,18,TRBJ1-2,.,CASNQRGGRQGAVYGYTF,TGTGCCAGCAACCAACGGGGGGGTCGACAGGGGGCAGTCTATGGCTACACCTTC
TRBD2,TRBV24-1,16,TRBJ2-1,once,CATSDRGSGKNNEPFF,TGTGCCACCAGTGATCGGGGGAGCGGGAAAAACAATGAGCCGTTCTTC
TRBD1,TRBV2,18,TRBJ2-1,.,CASSSPTGGVGSYNEQFF,TGTGCCAGCTCGAGTCCGACAGGGGGCGTCGGCTCCTACAATGAGCAGTTCTTC
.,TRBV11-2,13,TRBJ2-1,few,CASSNARGGEQFF,TGTGCCAGCAGCAATGCCCGAGGCGGTGAGCAGTTCTTC
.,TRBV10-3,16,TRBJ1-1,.,CAPTSPPRARFPEAFF,TGTGCCCCGACGTCCCCTCCCAGGGCGCGATTCCCTGAAGCTTTCTTT
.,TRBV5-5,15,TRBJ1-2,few,CASSLEHRYGYGYTF,TGTGCCAGCAGCTTGGAGCACAGATACGGCTATGGCTACACCTTC
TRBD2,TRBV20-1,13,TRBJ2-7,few,CSAPTSGSREQYF,TGCAGTGCGCCGACTAGCGGGTCGCGCGAGCAGTACTTC
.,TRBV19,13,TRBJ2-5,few,CASTDGAKETQYF,TGTGCCAGCACTGACGGGGCCAAAGAGACCCAGTACTTC
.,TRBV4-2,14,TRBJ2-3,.,CASSQRTGADTQYF,TGTGCCAGCAGCCAACGCACCGGAGCAGATACGCAGTATTTT
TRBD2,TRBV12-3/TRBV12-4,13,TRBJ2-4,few,CASSKGLAGSAYF,TGTGCCAGCAGTAAGGGACTAGCGGGATCCGCGTACTTC
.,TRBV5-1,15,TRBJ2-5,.,CASSLSLGTQETQYF,TGCGCCAGCAGCCTATCCCTGGGGACACAAGAGACCCAGTACTTC
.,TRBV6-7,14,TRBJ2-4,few,CASRHDARGNIQYF,TGTGCCAGCAGGCACGACGCAAGGGGAAACATTCAGTACTTC
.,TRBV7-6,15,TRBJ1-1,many,CASSLAGGADTEAFF,TGTGCCAGCAGCTTAGCGGGTGGGGCAGACACTGAAGCTTTCTTT
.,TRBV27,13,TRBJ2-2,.,CASSLIGTGELFF,TGTGCCAGCAGTTTAATAGGGACCGGGGAGCTGTTTTTT
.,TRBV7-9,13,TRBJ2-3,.,CASSRASTDTQYF,TGTGCCAGCAGCCGAGCTAGCACAGATACGCAGTATTTT
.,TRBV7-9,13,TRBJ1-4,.,CASSPRTGEKLFF,TGTGCCAGCAGCCCACGGACGGGTGAAAAACTGTTTTTT
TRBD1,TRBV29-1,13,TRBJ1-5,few,CSVGQGTNQPQHF,TGCAGCGTGGGACAGGGTACGAACCAGCCCCAGCATTTT
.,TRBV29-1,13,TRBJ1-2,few,CSARQAGNYGYTF,TGCAGCGCTCGACAGGCGGGTAACTATGGCTACACCTTC
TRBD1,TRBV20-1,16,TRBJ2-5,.,CSARDPGRGQVETQYF,TGCAGTGCTAGAGATCCCGGTAGAGGACAGGTGGAGACCCAGTACTTC
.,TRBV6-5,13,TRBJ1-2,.,CASRKTDLYGYTF,TGTGCCAGCAGAAAGACAGACCTCTATGGCTACACCTTC
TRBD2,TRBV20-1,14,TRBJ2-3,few,CSQSSGARTDTQYF,TGCAGCCAAAGTAGCGGGGCACGCACAGATACGCAGTATTTT
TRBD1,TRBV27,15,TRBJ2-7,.,CASTVVQGRSYEQYF,TGTGCCAGCACCGTAGTACAGGGGCGCTCCTACGAGCAGTACTTC
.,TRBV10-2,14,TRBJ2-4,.,CASNAQGGRGIQYF,TGCGCCAGCAATGCCCAGGGCGGCAGGGGCATTCAGTACTTC
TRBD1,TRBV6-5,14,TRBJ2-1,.,CAASTGTGHNEQFF,TGTGCGGCATCTACGGGGACAGGGCACAATGAGCAGTTCTTC
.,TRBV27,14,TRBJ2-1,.,CASSQRHATYEQFF,TGTGCCAGCAGCCAGAGACATGCGACGTATGAGCAGTTCTTC
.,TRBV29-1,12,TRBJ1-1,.,CSAQGPNFGAFF,TGCAGCGCCCAGGGACCCAACTTCGGGGCTTTCTTT
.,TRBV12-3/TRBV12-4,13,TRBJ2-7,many,CASRESDGYEQYF,TGTGCCAGCAGGGAAAGCGACGGATACGAGCAGTACTTC
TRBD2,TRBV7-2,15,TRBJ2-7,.,CASSLEASGRVEQYF,TGTGCCAGCAGCTTAGAGGCTAGCGGGAGGGTGGAGCAGTACTTC
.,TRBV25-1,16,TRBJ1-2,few,CARAPVAPRTEYGYTF,TGTGCCAGGGCCCCGGTCGCGCCCCGGACAGAATATGGCTACACCTTC
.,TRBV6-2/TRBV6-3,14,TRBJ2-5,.,CASSCSSRQETQYF,TGTGCCAGCAGTTGCTCGAGCAGGCAAGAGACCCAGTACTTC
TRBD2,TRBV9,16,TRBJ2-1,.,CASSEAGTSGSGEQFF,TGTGCCAGCAGCGAGGCCGGGACTAGCGGTTCGGGTGAGCAGTTCTTC
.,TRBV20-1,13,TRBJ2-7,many,CSARQRPSGEQYF,TGCAGTGCTAGACAAAGACCCTCGGGCGAGCAGTACTTC
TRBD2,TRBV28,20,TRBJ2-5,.,CASSLGLAGPGGDPGETQYF,TGTGCCAGCAGTTTAGGGCTAGCGGGACCCGGCGGGGATCCAGGGGAGACCCAGTACTTC
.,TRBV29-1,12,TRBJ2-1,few,CSVGDGQLRGFF,TGCAGCGTTGGGGACGGACAGCTAAGGGGGTTCTTC
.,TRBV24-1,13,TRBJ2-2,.,CATSDFTTGELFF,TGTGCCACCAGTGATTTTACCACCGGGGAGCTGTTTTTT
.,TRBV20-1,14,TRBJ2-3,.,CSARDPGNGDTQYF,TGCAGTGCTAGAGATCCGGGGAATGGGGATACGCAGTATTTT
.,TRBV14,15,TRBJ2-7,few,CASSQEIGRTYEQYF,TGTGCCAGCAGCCAAGAGATCGGACGGACCTACGAGCAGTACTTC
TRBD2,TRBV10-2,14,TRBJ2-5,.,CASRPLAGEQAQYF,TGCGCCAGCAGGCCCCTCGCGGGGGAACAGGCCCAGTACTTC
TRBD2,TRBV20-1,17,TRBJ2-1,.,CSAGFRLAGEMGNEQFF,TGCAGTGCAGGTTTTAGACTAGCGGGAGAAATGGGCAATGAGCAGTTCTTC
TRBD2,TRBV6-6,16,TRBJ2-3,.,CASSYLSGRVSDTQYF,TGTGCCAGCAGTTACCTCAGCGGGAGGGTGTCAGATACGCAGTATTTT
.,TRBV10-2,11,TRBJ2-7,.,CASSSNNEQYF,TGCGCCAGCAGCAGTAACAACGAGCAGTACTTC
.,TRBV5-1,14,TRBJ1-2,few,CASSLAGQNYGYTF,TGCGCCAGCAGCTTGGCCGGACAAAACTATGGCTACACCTTC
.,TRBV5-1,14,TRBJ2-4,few,CASSPAFGQNIQYF,TGCGCCAGCAGCCCGGCTTTCGGCCAAAACATTCAGTACTTC
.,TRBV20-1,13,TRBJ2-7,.,CSAEQGLSGEQYF,TGCAGTGCGGAACAGGGTCTATCGGGCGAGCAGTACTTC
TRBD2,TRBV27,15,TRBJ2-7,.,CASSASGTSANEQYF,TGTGCCAGCAGTGCCTCCGGGACTAGCGCCAATGAGCAGTACTTC